This T cell receptor (beta chain) is drawn from a study of spatial heterogeneity in lung cancer. Across the whole study: TCR transcript counts in tumor regions correlated strongly with a T cell module score from matched bulk RNA-seq. Study-level points and caveats: How many expanded intratumoral alpha and beta TCRs were present tracked the tumor mutation count, which was a count of nonsynonymous mutations. Expanded TCR counts, ubiquitous and regional, correlated respectively with ubiquitous and regional nonsynonymous mutation counts.

Regarding time point: sample taken at primary tumor resection. The donors were 55 to 85 patients with non-small cell lung cancer that was early-stage and untreated. Germline values: CDR1 MNHNY, CDR2 SVGAGI (reference sequence). The CDR3 extends over 15 amino acids. With 7 bases clipped from V and 1 base from J, the junction kept 3 bases outside the gene matches. Individual TCR cDNA molecules each bore their own unique molecular identifier. TCRdb reprocessed the 5' RACE reads with MiXCR, giving one entry per CDR3 protein. Among around 26,000 distinct CDR3 sequences, roughly 8.3% were seen once, and the ten largest hold about 7.7%. This clonotype was seen many times. No antigen is known for it.

Here the sequenced sample was lung tumor tissue, taken at surgery. The chain links TRBV6-6 to TRBJ1-4; 10 positions agree with TRBD1. The TCR originated in a male donor with early-stage non-small cell lung cancer. CDR3 amino acids: CASTWDRGTNEKLFF. CDR3 in DNA: TGTGCCAGCACTTGGGACAGGGGAACTAATGAAAAACTGTTTTTT.